This T cell receptor (beta chain) was sequenced for a study of identical twins. Overall study findings and caveats: While abundant cord blood beta clonotypes carried fewer insertions, memory repertoires showed no such pattern.

TCRdb redid the calling of the 5' RACE reads with MiXCR, one entry per CDR3 protein. The sample contains about 530,000 distinct CDR3 sequences, around 22% of which appear only once. This clonotype was seen a few times. Its cognate antigen is unknown. Germline loops: CDR1 SGHTA, CDR2 FQGNSA. Trimming at V came to 5 bases and at J to 5 bases, leaving 5 bases not matched to a gene. This CDR3 has 14 amino acids. These data were also filed under a second study, of yellow fever vaccine responses in identical twins.

This chain connects TRBV7-2 to TRBJ2-2; 7 nucleotides line up with TRBD1. Sequenced input: CD4+ T cells sorted from blood. The sequence came from a young woman in good health. The CDR3 DNA reads as TGTGCCAGCAGCCCAGTACAGGGGACCGGGGAGCTGTTTTTT. Protein product: CASSPVQGTGELFF.